These 32 T cell receptor beta chains came from one sample sequenced in a study of PD-L1 blockade in urothelial cancer. Produced via immunoSEQ multiplex PCR; TCRdb's table is partial and in-frame only. In the table there are 70,000 to 75,000 clones, approximately 81% of which are singletons. Specimen: PBMCs, collected around atezolizumab (anti-PD-L1) treatment. These receptors came from a man in his 70s with urothelial cancer.

J is TRBJ2-7 and V is TRBV28; D perhaps matches TRBD2 (5 bases). Per the germline V gene, CDR1 is MDHEN and CDR2 is SYDVKM. V dropped 7 bases and J dropped 5 bases, with 24 bases sitting between them. CDR3 length: 16 amino acids. CDR3 coding DNA: TGTGCCAGCACCCCTATGGTCTTCAGGCCTAGCCACGAGCAGTACTTC. It yields the protein CASTPMVFRPSHEQYF.

This chain links TRBV6-4 with TRBJ2-7; tentative D call: TRBD1 (5 bases). Germline V gene lookup returns CDR1 MRHNA and CDR2 SNTAGT. The CDR3 is 13 residues long. CDR3 sequence (DNA): TGTGCAACACCCGTGGGGCAGCCCTACGAGCAGTACTTC. It codes for CATPVGQPYEQYF.

The genes are TRBV27 and TRBJ2-1; 11 nucleotides match TRBD2. The trim removed 2 bases at V and 10 bases at J, leaving 7 bases unmatched. The germline CDR1 and CDR2 sequences are MNHEY and SMNVEV (reference sequence). The CDR3 has 15 amino acids. CDR3 bases: TGTGCCAGCAGTTTACCTAGCGGGAGGCCTCTGGAGCAGTTCTTC. Its protein product is CASSLPSGRPLEQFF.

This sequence joins TRBV6-6 and TRBJ1-5; 7 nucleotides agree with TRBD1. CDR3 length: 16 amino acids. V shed 6 bases, J shed 0 bases, and the junction held 8 bases outside the gene matches. Germline V lookup: CDR1 MNHNY, CDR2 SVGAGI (reference sequence). CDR3 sequence reads: CASRNSGTDSNQPQHF. The CDR3 DNA follows: TGTGCCAGCAGAAATTCCGGGACAGATAGCAATCAGCCCCAGCATTTT.

Written as DNA, the CDR3 is TGTGCCATCAGTGATCCTAGCGGGAGAGTGGCAGATACGCAGTATTTT. It specifies CAISDPSGRVADTQYF. The rearrangement links TRBV10-3 to TRBJ2-3, with 10 bases matching TRBD2. The CDR3 totals 16 residues. CDR1 and CDR2 (germline): ENHRY, SYGVKD. Trimming removed 3 bases from V and 4 bases from J; junction bases left unmatched: 7.

The V call is TRBV5-4, the J call TRBJ2-1; TRBD2 agrees at 8 bases. The ends lost 1 base at V and 10 bases at J; junction bases unmatched: 7. CDR1 SGHNT and CDR2 YYREEE come from the germline V gene (reference sequence). The CDR3 is 14 residues long. The CDR3 sequence: CASSLIGRAREQFF. The CDR3, as DNA: TGTGCCAGCAGCTTGATCGGGAGGGCGAGGGAGCAGTTCTTC.

In this sample, this clone turned up once. The chain links TRBV14 to TRBJ2-1; possibly TRBD2 for D (6 bases). The CDR3 is 16 amino acids. CDR1 SGHDN and CDR2 FVKESK come from the germline V gene. V shed 3 bases and J shed 5 bases, with 17 bases lying between them. The CDR3 region has the DNA TGTGCCAGCAGCCACCGAATGGGCGGGGTTAACAATGAGCAGTTCTTC. This gives the protein CASSHRMGGVNNEQFF.

This sequence joins TRBV27 and TRBJ1-4; unclear D gene. Trimming took 0 bases from V and 8 from J, leaving 13 bases between them. Germline CDR1 and CDR2: MNHEY and SMNVEV (reference sequence). The CDR3 spans 15 residues. The DNA for the CDR3 is TGTGCCAGCAGTTTATCGAGGCGGGGAGGAGAAAAACTGTTTTTT. As protein: CASSLSRRGGEKLFF.

This clone was seen just once. The gene calls are TRBV27 and TRBJ2-2; D perhaps matches TRBD2 (5 bases). V lost 3 bases to trimming and J lost 0 bases, with 14 bases between them. The CDR3 length is 17 residues. Per germline, CDR1 MNHEY and CDR2 SMNVEV (reference sequence). In DNA form, the CDR3 reads TGTGCCAGCAGTTTCGGGATAGCAGGCGCGAACACCGGGGAGCTGTTTTTT. Residues: CASSFGIAGANTGELFF.

The chain is built from TRBV7-9 and TRBJ1-2; TRBD1 is a possible D gene (5 bases). This CDR3 has 11 amino acids. Germline loops: CDR1 SEHNR, CDR2 FQNEAQ (reference sequence). V was clipped by 5 bases and J by 6 bases, with 7 bases between them. The CDR3 bases are TGTGCCAGCAGCGGCAGGGATGGCTACACCTTC. Amino acid sequence: CASSGRDGYTF.

The chain employs TRBV2 and TRBJ2-7; D uncertain. CDR3 length: 11 residues. Germline CDR1 is SNHLY and CDR2 is FYNNEI. V lost 5 bases and J lost 11, with 13 bases in between. This CDR3 reads CASSLTAEEYF. In DNA, the CDR3 is TGTGCCAGCAGTTTGACGGCTGAGGAGTACTTC.

Here the CDR3 reads CASRLTDRGQETQYF. Here the CDR3 DNA reads TGTGCCAGCAGACTTACTGACAGGGGCCAAGAGACCCAGTACTTC. This chain connects TRBV5-8 to TRBJ2-5; 8 bases fit TRBD1. Per germline, CDR1 SGHTS and CDR2 YDEGEE. This CDR3 contains 15 residues. V trimming: 5 bases; J trimming: 1 base; junction bases outside the gene matches: 7.

This chain links TRBV5-4 with TRBJ2-3, with TRBD2 identical over 9 bases. V shed 3 bases, J shed 1 base, and the junction held 3 bases outside the gene matches. CDR1 and CDR2 (germline): SGHNT, YYREEE (reference sequence). The CDR3 extends over 15 amino acids. Here the CDR3 DNA reads TGTGCCAGCAGCTCAGCGGGAGGAGGCACAGATACGCAGTATTTT. Its translation: CASSSAGGGTDTQYF.

The chain recombines TRBV5-1 with TRBJ2-2; TRBD2 is a possible D gene (6 bases). This CDR3 has 16 amino acids. Trimming pared 3 bases from V and 2 bases from J, leaving 14 bases between. CDR1 is SGHRS and CDR2 is YFSETQ in the germline V gene. CDR3 protein: CASSSPSGRNTGELFF. The CDR3, as DNA: TGCGCCAGCAGCTCCCCGAGCGGGCGTAACACCGGGGAGCTGTTTTTT.

This clone was detected a few times. The chain is built from TRBV5-4 and TRBJ2-3, with 14 positions matching TRBD2. This CDR3 contains 16 residues. The trim removed 4 bases at V and 7 bases at J, leaving 8 bases unmatched. Germline CDR1 SGHNT, CDR2 YYREEE (reference sequence). The CDR3 sequence: CASSGGTSGRGNTQYF. The CDR3 nucleotides are TGTGCCAGCAGCGGAGGGACTAGCGGGAGAGGGAATACGCAGTATTTT.

The V gene is TRBV28, the J gene TRBJ2-1, with a possible D match to TRBD2 (5 bases). Looked up from germline, CDR1 is MDHEN and CDR2 is SYDVKM. The CDR3 runs to 10 residues. V was cut by 6 bases and J by 11 bases, with 8 bases left in between. The DNA for the CDR3 is TGTGCCAGCAGCTCGGGGAAGCAGTTCTTC. Its translation: CASSSGKQFF.

The V gene is TRBV5-3, the J gene TRBJ2-7; 9 bases line up with TRBD1. TRBV5-3 is labeled an ORF, and its function is uncertain. V dropped 2 bases and J dropped 5; count of bases not matched to a gene: 14. The CDR3 sequence is 17 residues long. CDR3 protein: CARSLLIGQGLSDEQYF. DNA for the CDR3: TGTGCCAGAAGCTTACTAATAGGACAGGGGCTTTCGGACGAGCAGTACTTC.

The V call is TRBV15, the J call TRBJ1-2; 9 nucleotides match TRBD1. CDR3 length: 16 amino acids. Germline values: CDR1 LNHNV, CDR2 YYDKDF (reference sequence). The V and J ends lost 1 base and 6 bases, in that order; junction bases with no gene match: 9. The CDR3 DNA is TGTGCCACCAGCAGAGGCGACCGGGACAGGGAGGATGGCTACACCTTC. This gives the protein CATSRGDRDREDGYTF. Full variable domain (missing parts from reference TRBV15 and TRBJ1-2): DAMVIQNPRYQVTQFGKPVTLSCSQTLNHNVMYWYQQKSSQAPKLLFHYYDKDFNNEADTPDNFQSRRPNTSFCFLDIRSPGLGDTAMYLCATSRGDRDREDGYTFGSGTRLTVV.

This clone was recorded only once. The chain joins TRBV6-6 to TRBJ1-5; possible D gene TRBD1, 6 bases. V was shortened by 5 bases and J by 12 bases, with 17 bases between the two germline ends. Germline CDR1 MNHNY, CDR2 SVGAGI (reference sequence). This CDR3 has 13 residues. The CDR3 DNA sequence: TGTGCCAGCAGTCTACTAGGGGGTCGTAGCCAGCATTTT. Amino acid sequence: CASSLLGGRSQHF.

The chain links TRBV9 to TRBJ2-3, with TRBD1 as a possible D gene (5 bases). V was shortened by 0 bases and J by 2 bases, with 13 bases between the two germline ends. Germline V lookup: CDR1 SGDLS, CDR2 YYNGEE. The CDR3 runs to 16 residues. The DNA of the CDR3 is TGTGCCAGCAGCGTAGTAGACAGCCCTTCCACAGATACGCAGTATTTT. It codes for CASSVVDSPSTDTQYF.

V usage is TRBV29-1 and J usage is TRBJ2-3; D is undetermined. V was clipped by 4 bases and J by 1 base, with 6 bases between them. Looked up from germline, CDR1 is SQVTM and CDR2 is ANQGSEA. The CDR3 totals 12 residues. Written as DNA, the CDR3 is TGCAGCGTTGTGCAGGGCACAGATACGCAGTATTTT. Translated: CSVVQGTDTQYF.

With regard to this clone: The same CDR3 is also encoded by other DNA sequences in this sample. The J gene is TRBJ2-2, the V gene TRBV10-1; 9 bases fit TRBD1. Germline trimming cut 0 bases from V and 5 bases from J; bases unmatched to any gene: 1. This CDR3 contains 15 residues. Germline V gene data show CDR1 as WNHNN and CDR2 as SYGVQD (reference sequence). CDR3 region: CASSESTGGTGELFF. For the CDR3, the DNA is TGCGCCAGCAGTGAGTCGACAGGGGGTACCGGGGAGCTGTTTTTT.

This rearrangement joins TRBV27 to TRBJ2-1; weak D call: TRBD1 (5 bases). V lost 2 bases to trimming and J lost 8 bases, with 16 bases between them. The length of the CDR3 is 15 residues. Germline-derived CDR1 and CDR2 are MNHEY and SMNVEV (reference sequence). The CDR3 loop is CASSLLRGESDEQFF. In DNA form, the CDR3 reads TGTGCCAGCAGTTTACTTAGGGGTGAGAGCGATGAGCAGTTCTTC.

V and J are TRBV5-4 and TRBJ1-1, with 7 bases matching TRBD1. Unmatched junction bases numbered 5, after V lost 5 bases and J lost 1 base. This CDR3 is 14 amino acids long. The V gene's germline CDR1 is SGHNT and CDR2 YYREEE (reference sequence). The CDR3 sequence is CASSEGQRNTEAFF. CDR3 in DNA: TGTGCCAGCAGTGAGGGACAGAGGAACACTGAAGCTTTCTTT.

The chain has TRBV7-9 and TRBJ2-1, with 10 bases identical to TRBD2. Germline V gives CDR1 SEHNR, CDR2 FQNEAQ (reference sequence). With 5 bases clipped from V and 7 bases from J, the junction kept 11 bases outside the gene matches. The CDR3 covers 16 residues. The CDR3 sequence is CASSAQTGLARNEQFF. The CDR3 region has the DNA TGTGCCAGCAGCGCGCAAACGGGACTAGCGAGGAATGAGCAGTTCTTC.

The rearrangement links TRBV23-1 to TRBJ2-3; 10 nucleotides match TRBD1. TRBV23-1 is reported as an ORF; its role is uncertain. The CDR3 sequence is 16 residues long. V was clipped by 1 base and J by 4 bases; unmatched bases: 5. The CDR3 region has the DNA TGCGCCAGCAGTCAATTTAGACAGGGGGCTGCAGATACGCAGTATTTT. Its protein is CASSQFRQGAADTQYF.

The chain combines TRBV4-1 with TRBJ2-1; 11 positions match TRBD1. CDR1 and CDR2 (germline): MGHRA, YSYEKL. The CDR3 is 17 amino acids. The J segment lost 3 bases and the V segment lost 1 base, leaving 5 bases of the junction unmatched. Here the CDR3 reads CASSQATGTGGYNEQFF. CDR3 coding DNA: TGCGCCAGCAGCCAAGCTACCGGGACAGGGGGCTACAATGAGCAGTTCTTC.

This clone is a singleton in its sample. The V gene is TRBV28, the J gene TRBJ2-5; 7 nucleotides align to TRBD2. After removal of 8 bases from V and 1 base from J, the junction contained 10 bases not matched to a gene. Germline lookup yields CDR1 MDHEN and CDR2 SYDVKM. The CDR3 contains 15 residues. CDR3 nucleotides: TGTGCCAGCGTTCCTGGAGGGAGGGCCCAAGAGACCCAGTACTTC. Translation: CASVPGGRAQETQYF.

The gene calls are TRBV11-3 and TRBJ2-1, with TRBD2 matching 7 bases. The CDR3 extends over 18 amino acids. Germline V lookup: CDR1 SGHNT, CDR2 YENEEA. Trimming cost V 1 base and J 3 bases; bases outside gene matches: 12. The CDR3 DNA follows: TGTGCCAGCAGCTTAGCTTCCGGCACTAGCGCGAACTACAATGAGCAGTTCTTC. It specifies CASSLASGTSANYNEQFF.

This clone was seen a single time. This chain joins TRBV6-6 and TRBJ1-3; no firm D call. The CDR3 length is 16 residues. The germline V gene has CDR1 MNHNY and CDR2 SVGAGI (reference sequence). V was pared by 0 bases and J by 0 bases, with 9 bases between. The CDR3 bases are TGTGCCAGCAGTTACTCGAACAGAAACTCTGGAAACACCATATATTTT. Amino acid sequence: CASSYSNRNSGNTIYF.

The chain joins TRBV27 to TRBJ2-1; 7 bases agree with TRBD2. With V trimmed by 8 bases and J by 0 bases, 7 bases remained unmatched. The CDR3 totals 15 residues. Germline CDR1 MNHEY, CDR2 SMNVEV (reference sequence). CDR3 amino acids: CASGRAGSSYNEQFF. The DNA of the CDR3 is TGTGCCAGCGGGAGGGCCGGGAGCTCCTACAATGAGCAGTTCTTC.

Only one count was recorded for this clone. The genes are TRBV5-1 and TRBJ2-4; a weak D match, TRBD2 (5 bases). Germline lookup yields CDR1 SGHRS and CDR2 YFSETQ. With 3 bases removed from V and 9 bases from J, the gap between germline ends came to 19 bases. The CDR3 length is 15 residues. CDR3 bases: TGCGCCAGCAGCTCCCAAACTTCTAGCACGCGCATTCAGTACTTC. Protein product: CASSSQTSSTRIQYF. Looking up the rest from reference TRBV5-1 and TRBJ2-4 gives the full variable domain: KAGVTQTPRYLIKTRGQQVTLSCSPISGHRSVSWYQQTPGQGLQFLFEYFSETQRNKGNFPGRFSGRQFSNSRSEMNVSTLELGDSALYLCASSSQTSSTRIQYFGAGTRLSVL.